A single sample gave rise to the 10 T cell receptor beta chains below, sequenced in a study of CD8+CD57+ T cells in acquired aplastic anemia. TCR beta VDJ combinations and CDR3 sequences were profiled from genomic DNA. TCRdb independently ran MiXCR on the reads; one entry per CDR3 protein. This table holds hundreds of thousands of distinct CDR3 sequences, 65% to 75% found once. The material sequenced was sorted CD4+, CD8+, or CD8+CD57+ T cells (not recorded which) from PBMCs. These receptors all stem from a human donor in good health, serving as a control.

Ten or more counts support this clonotype. This chain joins TRBV7-9 and TRBJ1-6, with D maybe TRBD1 (5 bases). CDR1 is SEHNR and CDR2 is FQNEAQ in the germline V gene (reference sequence). The CDR3 consists of 14 residues. V was clipped by 8 bases and J by 10 bases, with 18 bases between them. CDR3 nucleotides: TGTGCCAGCTCGACCCAGGGTGATGGGTCACCCCTCCACTTT. Protein sequence: CASSTQGDGSPLHF.

To note about this clonotype: No conserved phenylalanine or tryptophan is present at the end of the CDR3, so a read error is the likely explanation. The DNA is omitted, as the CDR3 cannot be located on it reliably, and the CDR3 follows TCRdb's listing. The V and J genes are TRBV7-2 and TRBJ2-7; the table's D call, TRBD1, has no DNA check behind it. Germline CDR1 reads SGHTA; CDR2 reads FQGNSA. A total of 13 residues make up the CDR3, ends included. CDR3 amino acids: CASSLERAYGTHY.

The V and J genes are TRBV9 and TRBJ2-5, with TRBD2 identical over 8 bases. Trimming at V came to 4 bases and at J to 9 bases, leaving 17 bases not matched to a gene. Germline CDR1 and CDR2: SGDLS and YYNGEE. The CDR3 is made up of 16 amino acids. In DNA, the CDR3 is TGTGCCAGCAGCTCCCGAGCGGGGGCATACCAAGATGCCCAGTACTTC. Protein sequence: CASSSRAGAYQDAQYF. The variable domain in full, with the rest retrieved from reference TRBV9 and TRBJ2-5, is DSGVTQTPKHLITATGQRVTLRCSPRSGDLSVYWYQQSLDQGLQFLIQYYNGEERAKGNILERFSAQQFPDLHSELNLSSLELGDSALYFCASSSRAGAYQDAQYFGPGTRLLVL.

This chain links TRBV10-3 with TRBJ2-7; 9 nucleotides match TRBD2. The CDR3 runs 17 residues. V lost 6 bases and J lost 1; bases outside the gene matches: 13. Germline CDR1 reads ENHRY; CDR2 reads SYGVKD. As DNA, the CDR3 is TGTGCCATCAGAGACGGGGCGGGGGGGCCGAGGTCCTACGAGCAGTACTTC. Translated: CAIRDGAGGPRSYEQYF.

A note on this clonotype: The junction differs from germline at one of its ends, possibly a read error. This chain connects TRBV7-2 to TRBJ1-5; 8 bases fit TRBD1. The CDR3 totals 15 residues. The germline CDR1 and CDR2 sequences are SGHTA and FQGNSA. In DNA, the CDR3 is TGCGCCAGCAGCCAAGGACAGGGAGGGGATCAGCCCCAGCATTTT. Protein product: CASSQGQGGDQPQHF. Complete variable domain (other parts from reference TRBV7-2 and TRBJ1-5): GAGVSQSPSNKVTEKGKDVELRCDPISGHTALYWYRQSLGQGLEFLIYFQGNSAPDKSGLPSDRFSAERTGGSVSTLTIQRTQQEDSAVYLCASSQGQGGDQPQHFGDGTRLSIL.

The rearrangement uses TRBV7-2 and TRBJ2-7; D is uncertain. The CDR3 extends over 15 amino acids. The germline V and J ends were trimmed by 1 base and 2 bases, with 12 bases remaining between them. Germline V CDR1 and CDR2: SGHTA, FQGNSA. The CDR3 region is CASSLGTELTYEQYF. The CDR3 nucleotides are TGTGCCAGCAGCTTAGGAACGGAGCTCACCTACGAGCAGTACTTC.

This clonotype has ten or more counts. The chain links TRBV7-2 to TRBJ2-3, with D possibly being TRBD2 (6 bases). The CDR3 sequence is 17 residues long. V lost 5 bases to trimming and J lost 6 bases, with 24 bases between them. CDR1 and CDR2 (germline): SGHTA, FQGNSA. The CDR3 DNA sequence: TGTGCCAGCAGCCCAAGGGGTTGGGGAGCTAGCGACGATACGCAGTATTTT. It specifies CASSPRGWGASDDTQYF.

The rearrangement joins TRBV7-9 to TRBJ1-6; tentatively, D is TRBD1 (6 bases). The CDR3 spans 14 residues. Germline V gene lookup returns CDR1 SEHNR and CDR2 FQNEAQ (reference sequence). V gave up 6 bases and J gave up 7 bases, with 13 bases separating them. In DNA form, the CDR3 reads TGTGCCAGCAGTGATACGGGGGGCAATTCACCCCTCCACTTT. Residues: CASSDTGGNSPLHF.

This clonotype showed up many times. The V gene is TRBV29-1, the J gene TRBJ2-1; TRBD1 matches 7 bases. V was clipped by 4 bases and J by 8 bases; unmatched bases: 2. CDR1 and CDR2 (germline): SQVTM, ANQGSEA. There are 11 residues in the CDR3. Written as DNA, the CDR3 is TGCAGCGTTGCAACAGGGGATGAGCAGTTCTTC. Translating gives CSVATGDEQFF.

This chain uses TRBV7-3 with TRBJ2-1, with D hard to call. In germline, CDR1 is SGHTA, CDR2 FQGTGA. V lost 1 base and J lost 6, with 7 bases in between. This CDR3 spans 13 amino acids. CDR3 region: CASSLRVSNEQFF. The CDR3 region has the DNA TGTGCCAGCAGCTTAAGGGTCAGCAATGAGCAGTTCTTC. The full variable domain, with the rest looked up from reference TRBV7-3 and TRBJ2-1, is GAGVSQTPSNKVTEKGKYVELRCDPISGHTALYWYRQSLGQGPEFLIYFQGTGAADDSGLPNDRFFAVRPEGSVSTLKIQRTERGDSAVYLCASSLRVSNEQFFGPGTRLTVL.